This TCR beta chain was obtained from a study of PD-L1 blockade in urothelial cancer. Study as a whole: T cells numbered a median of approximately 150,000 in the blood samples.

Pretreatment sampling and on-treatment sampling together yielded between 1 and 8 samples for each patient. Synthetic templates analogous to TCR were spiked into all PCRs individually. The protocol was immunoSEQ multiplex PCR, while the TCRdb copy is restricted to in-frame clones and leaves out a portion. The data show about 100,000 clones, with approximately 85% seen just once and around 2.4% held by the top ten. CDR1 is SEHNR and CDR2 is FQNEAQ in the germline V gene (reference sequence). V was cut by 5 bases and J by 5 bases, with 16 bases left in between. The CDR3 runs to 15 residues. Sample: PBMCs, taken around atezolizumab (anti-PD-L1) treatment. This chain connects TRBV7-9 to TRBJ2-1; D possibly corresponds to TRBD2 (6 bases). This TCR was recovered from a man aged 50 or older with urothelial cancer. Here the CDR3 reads CASSPAGLRDNEQFF. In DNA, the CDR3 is TGTGCCAGCAGCCCCGCGGGGTTACGGGACAATGAGCAGTTCTTC.